The clone carrying this T cell receptor beta chain showed up just once. Its antigen is currently unknown. The junction shows a germline mismatch at one end, possibly a read error. Caucasian individuals from Russia who were healthy and aged about 6 to 95 acted as donors. Per the germline V gene, CDR1 is SGHTA and CDR2 is FQGNSA. This CDR3 spans 13 amino acids. This record comes from a study of blood T cells in healthy people across ages. Study observations and caveats: Long-lived and aged donors differed, with more naive CD4+ cells and higher diversity in the long-lived.

For the second PCR, which ran for roughly 7 to 11 cycles, a sample-barcoded 5' primer and a J-beta primer mix were used. TCRdb re-derived calls from the 5' RACE reads in MiXCR, one entry per CDR3 protein. The sample comprises about 800,000 distinct CDR3 sequences, more than 45% of which are singletons, and approximately 21% rests with the top ten. The rearrangement links TRBV7-2 to TRBJ2-5, with D perhaps matching TRBD1 (5 bases). The sample taken for sequencing was blood. This TCR came from a man aged 25-45 years in good health. The CDR3 DNA reads TGTGTCAGCAGCCTTCAGGGTCTGCAGACCCAGTACTTC. It encodes CVSSLQGLQTQYF.